The rows below give T cell receptor beta chains drawn from one sample of a study of T-cell memory formation after mild COVID-19. Using its own MiXCR run on the 5' RACE reads, TCRdb lists one record per CDR3 protein. In the table there are fewer than 700,000 distinct CDR3 sequences, about 20% of which are singletons. Material: PBMCs or a T cell subset sorted from them (not recorded which). Every receptor here comes from an adult woman who had mild COVID-19 (a few samples of this study predate the infection). Cell type and time point are not known. CDR3s leave out the opening cysteine and the closing phenylalanine or tryptophan. A D gene is named only where the DNA matches it firmly.

V gene	D gene	CDR3 length	J gene	CDR3 protein
TRBV12-3/TRBV12-4	NA	11	TRBJ1-1	ASSTGVATEAF
TRBV6-6	TRBD2	14	TRBJ2-1	ASSYSSREGGDEQF
TRBV27	NA	11	TRBJ1-1	ASKSVMNTEAF
TRBV7-2	NA	16	TRBJ2-6	ASSLGSRRISGANVLT
TRBV10-3	NA	11	TRBJ1-4	AISEPRREKLF
TRBV3-1	NA	12	TRBJ1-2	ASSQELGVGSYT
TRBV9	NA	14	TRBJ1-6	ASTLTPNSYNSPLH
TRBV20-1	NA	10	TRBJ1-3	SARDPENTIY
TRBV18	NA	12	TRBJ2-7	ASSPSSITYEQY
TRBV7-9	NA	13	TRBJ2-2	ASSPGQSAPGELF
TRBV30	TRBD2	11	TRBJ2-3	ACDGLGTDTQY
TRBV5-6	NA	11	TRBJ1-5	ASSLSGSGPQH
TRBV18	NA	12	TRBJ2-7	ASSPRRSSDEQY
TRBV5-8	NA	14	TRBJ2-3	ASSSGTGTPRDTQY
TRBV5-6	TRBD1	13	TRBJ1-1	ASSIGEDRVAEAF
TRBV2	TRBD2	15	TRBJ2-3	ASSEWAGGRSTDTQY
TRBV20-1	NA	12	TRBJ1-5	SAPGGYSNQPQH
TRBV6-1	TRBD1	14	TRBJ1-5	ASSEWFQGGNQPQH
TRBV12-3/TRBV12-4	NA	11	TRBJ1-2	ASSLDGPYGYT
TRBV30	NA	11	TRBJ1-5	AWSVGGVQPQH